These T cell receptor beta chains were read from a single sample in a study of control samples from healthy donors and cancer patients. Sequencing used immunoSEQ multiplex PCR; TCRdb keeps in-frame clones, though not all of them. Among roughly 120,000 clones listed, around 88% were seen once. Sequencing was done on a sample of blood. These receptors came from a man aged 40-55 years in good health. CDR3s include the opening cysteine and the closing phenylalanine or tryptophan. A D gene is named only where the DNA matches it firmly. Clone size, where shown, is once, few, many, or a class for clones that have expanded.

size | J | V | D | DNA | CDR3
- | TRBJ2-5 | TRBV9 | TRBD1 | TGTGCCAGCAGCGCCGGGACAGAAGAGACCCAGTACTTC | CASSAGTEETQYF
- | TRBJ1-4 | TRBV30 | TRBD1 | TGTGCCTGGAGCGCCCAGGGGGGGACTAATGAAAAACTGTTTTTT | CAWSAQGGTNEKLFF
- | TRBJ1-4 | TRBV9 | TRBD1 | TGTGCCAGCAGCGTAGGACAGGGGAATGAAAAACTGTTTTTT | CASSVGQGNEKLFF
- | TRBJ1-5 | TRBV15 | TRBD1 | TGTGCCACCAGCCCACGCCGGGACAGTGACAATCAGCCCCAGCATTTT | CATSPRRDSDNQPQHF
- | TRBJ2-3 | TRBV7-3 | - | TGTGCCAGCAGCTTCGGCGAAAGCACAGATACGCAGTATTTT | CASSFGESTDTQYF
- | TRBJ1-5 | TRBV12-3/TRBV12-4 | - | TGTGCCAGCGGTAGCAATCAGCCCCAGCATTTT | CASGSNQPQHF
- | TRBJ1-2 | TRBV9 | - | TGTGCCAGCAGCGTATGGGGGTCTGGCTACACCTTC | CASSVWGSGYTF
- | TRBJ1-5 | TRBV7-2 | - | TGTGCCAGCAGAGGCAGTGGGGCCAATCAGCCCCAGCATTTT | CASRGSGANQPQHF
once | TRBJ2-3 | TRBV30 | TRBD2 | TGTGCCTGGACCTCTAGCGGGGGGAGTCCAAATACGCAGTATTTT | CAWTSSGGSPNTQYF
once | TRBJ1-4 | TRBV2 | TRBD1 | TGTGCCAGCAGAGGTGACAGGGTCGGTGAAAAACTGTTTTTT | CASRGDRVGEKLFF
once | TRBJ2-3 | TRBV6-4 | - | TGTGCCAGCAGTGACTCGGGGGCGCCAAGTACAGATACGCAGTATTTT | CASSDSGAPSTDTQYF
- | TRBJ2-1 | TRBV7-9 | TRBD2 | TGTGCCAGCAGCCCCCCCCTAGCGGGGGCCTCGAGCTCCTACAATGAGCAGTTCTTC | CASSPPLAGASSSYNEQFF
- | TRBJ2-5 | TRBV11-3 | - | TGTGCCAGCAGCCCCCCCCAAGAGACCCAGTACTTC | CASSPPQETQYF
- | TRBJ2-3 | TRBV25-1 | - | TGTGCCAGCAGTGAATTGGGGGATTCAGATACGCAGTATTTT | CASSELGDSDTQYF
once | TRBJ2-3 | TRBV7-3 | - | TGTGCCAGCAGCTTACCTATGTTGGATACGCAGTATTTT | CASSLPMLDTQYF
once | TRBJ2-2 | TRBV7-6 | TRBD2 | TGTGCCAGCAGCTTCACGACTAGCGGAGGCACCGGGGAGCTGTTTTTT | CASSFTTSGGTGELFF
- | TRBJ1-2 | TRBV10-3 | - | TGTGCCATCAGTGAGTCGATCAGAGTCTATGGCTACACCTTC | CAISESIRVYGYTF
- | TRBJ2-3 | TRBV28 | - | TGTGCCAGCAGTTTAATTGGGCAGGGGCAGGGCACAGATACGCAGTATTTT | CASSLIGQGQGTDTQYF
- | TRBJ2-1 | TRBV11-3 | - | TGTGCCAGCAGCTTAGGCGGAGGGAACAATGAGCAGTTCTTC | CASSLGGGNNEQFF
- | TRBJ2-7 | TRBV24-1 | - | TGTGCCACCAGTCTACAGGGATCCTACGAGCAGTACTTC | CATSLQGSYEQYF
- | TRBJ1-2 | TRBV2 | - | TGTGCCAGCACCCAAGGGGGGCAAGGCTGCACCTTC | CASTQGGQGCTF
- | TRBJ1-5 | TRBV19 | - | TGTGCCAGCACCCGACGGCACGATAGCAATCAGCCCCAGCATTTT | CASTRRHDSNQPQHF
once | TRBJ2-1 | TRBV7-3 | TRBD1 | TGTGCCAGCAGCTCGTGGACAGGGGCGGGGAATGAGCAGTTCTTC | CASSSWTGAGNEQFF
- | TRBJ2-6 | TRBV7-3 | - | TGTGCCAGCAGTTATTCCGGGACGGACTCGTCCGTCCTGACTTTC | CASSYSGTDSSVLTF
- | TRBJ1-3 | TRBV10-3 | - | TGTGCCATCAGCGGGACTGAGAGCTCTGGAAACACCATATATTTT | CAISGTESSGNTIYF
once | TRBJ1-1 | TRBV18 | - | TGTGCCAGCTCACCACTAGGGACTGAAGCTTTCTTT | CASSPLGTEAFF
- | TRBJ1-1 | TRBV5-8 | - | TGTGCCAGCAGCCTGAATATGGGGGGCACTGAAGCTTTCTTT | CASSLNMGGTEAFF
once | TRBJ2-5 | TRBV10-3 | - | TGTGCCATCAGTGCCACCGGACAAGGAGAGACCCAGTACTTC | CAISATGQGETQYF
- | TRBJ2-7 | TRBV2 | - | TGTGCCAGCAGTTCCCAGGGCGTATACGAGCAGTACTTC | CASSSQGVYEQYF
- | TRBJ2-4 | TRBV2 | - | TGTGCCAGCAGAAGGGGGATTACCATAGCCAAAAACATTCAGTACTTC | CASRRGITIAKNIQYF
- | TRBJ2-5 | TRBV7-2 | - | TGTGCCAGCAGCTTGGGTGCAGGGATGCAAGAGACCCAGTACTTC | CASSLGAGMQETQYF
- | TRBJ2-7 | TRBV2 | - | TGTGCCAGCAGTACAGGTAGCTCCTACGAGCAGTACTTC | CASSTGSSYEQYF
once | TRBJ1-1 | TRBV27 | - | TGTGCCAGCAGTCCCCCCGGGCGGAACACTGAAGCTTTCTTT | CASSPPGRNTEAFF
- | TRBJ2-5 | TRBV24-1 | TRBD1 | TGTGCCACCAGTGATTTCGGGACAGGACCCCAAGAGACCCAGTACTTC | CATSDFGTGPQETQYF
- | TRBJ1-1 | TRBV2 | - | TGTGCCAGCAGTGGTCGGGTCATGAACACTGAAGCTTTCTTT | CASSGRVMNTEAFF
- | TRBJ1-4 | TRBV6-2/TRBV6-3 | - | TGTGCCAGCAGTTACGGTGGGCTGACTAATGAAAAACTGTTTTTT | CASSYGGLTNEKLFF
- | TRBJ1-1 | TRBV6-5 | - | TGTGCCAGCAGTTACAGGAAGAACACTGAAGCTTTCTTT | CASSYRKNTEAFF
- | TRBJ2-2 | TRBV6-4 | - | TGTGCCAGCAGTTTAACAGGCGCGAACACCGGGGAGCTGTTTTTT | CASSLTGANTGELFF
- | TRBJ2-3 | TRBV29-1 | TRBD2 | TGCAGCGTTGTGCGGGGGGACGGAAACACAGATACGCAGTATTTT | CSVVRGDGNTDTQYF
- | TRBJ1-2 | TRBV4-3 | - | TGCGCCAGCAGCCCCCTAGGAAGGTATGGCTACACCTTC | CASSPLGRYGYTF
- | TRBJ2-7 | TRBV7-8 | - | TGTGCCAGCAGCACCCGGGACACCTACGAGCAGTACTTC | CASSTRDTYEQYF
- | TRBJ2-7 | TRBV12-3/TRBV12-4 | - | TGTGCCAGCAGTTTAGGGTACGAGCAGTACTTC | CASSLGYEQYF
few | TRBJ1-4 | TRBV2 | - | TGTGCCAGCTGCCAGGGGTTGAGTGAAAAACTGTTTTTT | CASCQGLSEKLFF
- | TRBJ2-5 | TRBV30 | TRBD2 | TGTGCCTGGAGTCAAACTAGCGGGGGGTTGAGCCAGTACTTC | CAWSQTSGGLSQYF
- | TRBJ2-3 | TRBV9 | TRBD2 | TGTGCCAGCAGCCCACTAGCGGGGGGAACAGATACGCAGTATTTT | CASSPLAGGTDTQYF
- | TRBJ1-3 | TRBV6-5 | - | TGTGCCAGCAGCCAGGATGGAGGAAACACCATATATTTT | CASSQDGGNTIYF
- | TRBJ2-2 | TRBV7-9 | - | TGTGCCAGCAGCGGTGGGCCCGGGGAAACGAACACCGGGGAGCTGTTTTTT | CASSGGPGETNTGELFF